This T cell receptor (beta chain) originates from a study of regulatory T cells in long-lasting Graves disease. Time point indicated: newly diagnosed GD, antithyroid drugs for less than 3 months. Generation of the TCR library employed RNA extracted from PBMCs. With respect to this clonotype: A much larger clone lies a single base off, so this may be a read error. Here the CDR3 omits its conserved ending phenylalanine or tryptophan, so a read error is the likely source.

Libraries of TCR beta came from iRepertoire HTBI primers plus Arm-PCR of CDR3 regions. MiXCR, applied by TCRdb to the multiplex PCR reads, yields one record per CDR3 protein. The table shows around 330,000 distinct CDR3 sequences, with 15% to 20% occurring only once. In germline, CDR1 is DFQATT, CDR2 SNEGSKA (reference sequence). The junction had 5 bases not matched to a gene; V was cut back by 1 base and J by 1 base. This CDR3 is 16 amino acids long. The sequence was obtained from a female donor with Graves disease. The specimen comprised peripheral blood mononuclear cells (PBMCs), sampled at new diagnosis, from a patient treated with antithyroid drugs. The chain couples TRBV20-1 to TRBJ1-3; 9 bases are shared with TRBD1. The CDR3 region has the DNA TGCAGTGCTAGAGTACCGGGACAGGGTTCTGGAAACACCATATATCTT. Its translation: CSARVPGQGSGNTIYL.